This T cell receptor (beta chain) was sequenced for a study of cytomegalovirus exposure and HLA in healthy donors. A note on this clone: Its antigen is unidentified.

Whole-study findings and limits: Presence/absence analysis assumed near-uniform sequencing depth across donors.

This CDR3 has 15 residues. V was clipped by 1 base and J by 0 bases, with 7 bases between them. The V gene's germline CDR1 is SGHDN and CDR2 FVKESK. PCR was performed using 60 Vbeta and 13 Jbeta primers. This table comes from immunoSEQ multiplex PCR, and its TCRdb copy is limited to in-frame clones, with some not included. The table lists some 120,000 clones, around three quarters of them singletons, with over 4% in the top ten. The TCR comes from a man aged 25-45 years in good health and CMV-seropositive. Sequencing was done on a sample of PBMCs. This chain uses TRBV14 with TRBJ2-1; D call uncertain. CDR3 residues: CASSQVHNSYNEQFF. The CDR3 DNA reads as TGTGCCAGCAGCCAAGTCCACAACTCCTACAATGAGCAGTTCTTC.